This T cell receptor beta chain was captured by sequencing in a study of graft-versus-host responses after intestinal transplantation (dated by TCRdb to about 2021). With respect to the entire study: Recipients received multivisceral, liver-intestinal, or isolated intestinal transplants. After intestinal transplantation, graft-versus-host and host-versus-graft alloreactive T cell clones in the graft, circulation and bone marrow were tracked using bulk TCR-beta CDR3 sequencing. Instead of going to the commercial service, samples from a few later patients were sequenced in-house on an Illumina MiSeq and processed with MiXCR. Of the 20 to 25 intestinal transplant recipients enrolled in the cohort, one of whom was a retransplant, 3 patients without pretransplant specimens were excluded. Anti-thymocyte globulin induction was given to all recipients, followed by maintenance tacrolimus and steroids for about 3 years. Donor T cell macrochimerism was defined as a peak of at least 4% donor T cells among recipient peripheral blood mononuclear cells. To identify alloreactive clones, pre-transplant mixed lymphocyte reaction products were sequenced and compared with unstimulated pre-transplant donor and recipient T cells.

The library came from the immunoSEQ multiplex PCR assay. For most patients, high-throughput TCR-beta CDR3 sequencing of genomic DNA was performed by Adaptive Biotechnologies. The source study handled its data this way. TCR sequencing data were retrieved from Adaptive's ImmunoSEQ software for roughly 17 patients, whereas three other patients were processed with MiXCR and VDJtools. CDR3 nucleotide sequences shared between donor and recipient were removed because their origin could not be assigned. Alloreactive clones required at least 2-fold expansion over unstimulated cells and minimum CFSE-low frequency of 0.002% (template counts) or 0.001% (read counts). A clone was considered mappable if detected in the sequenced pre-transplant spleen, lymph node, or MLR CFSE-low populations of the donor or recipient. Cumulative frequency of alloreactive clones was calculated as a percentage of all sequences weighted by copy number. TCRdb limited this immuneACCESS table to in-frame rearrangements with V and J called. A share of clones is missing; checked studies link under half to unresolved V genes, and the rest is unexplained. Clonal size and the V and J genes are those of that table, whereas D and trimming came from the DNA. The sample contains 30,000 to 45,000 clones, under 85% of them found a single time. The leading ten clones occupy roughly 4% of the sample.

A word on this clone: Its antigen is not yet known. Within one base of it there is no much larger clone, and no base qualities were kept.

CDR1 SGHDT and CDR2 YYEEEE are derived from the germline V gene. There are 13 amino acids in the CDR3, from cysteine to phenylalanine inclusive. The only DNA kept is the CDR3, 39 bases in frame from the first base. V ends up 5 bases short and J 1 base short, with an unmatched junction base count of 2. The paper's findings and limits, for the study overall: The conclusions were limited by the relatively low number and heterogeneity of the intestinal transplant patients. Early after transplant, peak levels of circulating GvH clones were associated with declines in HvG clones. In patients with donor T cell macrochimerism, the allografts had high GvH to HvG T cell clonal ratios. GvH clones were detected in recipient bone marrow, and some appeared earlier in ileal mucosa or blood, consistent with an intestinal mucosal origin.

In the first month after transplant, blood samples were collected up to 4 times, and after that at least monthly when available. This receptor was identified in a human patient who received an intestinal transplant, so some T cells may come from the graft donor. The chain is encoded by TRBV5-6 joined to TRBJ1-1; TRBD1 matches 7 bases in the middle. Specimen: PBMCs, collected about 38 months after transplant. The CDR3 in this case is CASSRQGNTEAFF. The nucleotides read TGTGCCAGCAGTCGACAGGGGAACACTGAAGCTTTCTTT.